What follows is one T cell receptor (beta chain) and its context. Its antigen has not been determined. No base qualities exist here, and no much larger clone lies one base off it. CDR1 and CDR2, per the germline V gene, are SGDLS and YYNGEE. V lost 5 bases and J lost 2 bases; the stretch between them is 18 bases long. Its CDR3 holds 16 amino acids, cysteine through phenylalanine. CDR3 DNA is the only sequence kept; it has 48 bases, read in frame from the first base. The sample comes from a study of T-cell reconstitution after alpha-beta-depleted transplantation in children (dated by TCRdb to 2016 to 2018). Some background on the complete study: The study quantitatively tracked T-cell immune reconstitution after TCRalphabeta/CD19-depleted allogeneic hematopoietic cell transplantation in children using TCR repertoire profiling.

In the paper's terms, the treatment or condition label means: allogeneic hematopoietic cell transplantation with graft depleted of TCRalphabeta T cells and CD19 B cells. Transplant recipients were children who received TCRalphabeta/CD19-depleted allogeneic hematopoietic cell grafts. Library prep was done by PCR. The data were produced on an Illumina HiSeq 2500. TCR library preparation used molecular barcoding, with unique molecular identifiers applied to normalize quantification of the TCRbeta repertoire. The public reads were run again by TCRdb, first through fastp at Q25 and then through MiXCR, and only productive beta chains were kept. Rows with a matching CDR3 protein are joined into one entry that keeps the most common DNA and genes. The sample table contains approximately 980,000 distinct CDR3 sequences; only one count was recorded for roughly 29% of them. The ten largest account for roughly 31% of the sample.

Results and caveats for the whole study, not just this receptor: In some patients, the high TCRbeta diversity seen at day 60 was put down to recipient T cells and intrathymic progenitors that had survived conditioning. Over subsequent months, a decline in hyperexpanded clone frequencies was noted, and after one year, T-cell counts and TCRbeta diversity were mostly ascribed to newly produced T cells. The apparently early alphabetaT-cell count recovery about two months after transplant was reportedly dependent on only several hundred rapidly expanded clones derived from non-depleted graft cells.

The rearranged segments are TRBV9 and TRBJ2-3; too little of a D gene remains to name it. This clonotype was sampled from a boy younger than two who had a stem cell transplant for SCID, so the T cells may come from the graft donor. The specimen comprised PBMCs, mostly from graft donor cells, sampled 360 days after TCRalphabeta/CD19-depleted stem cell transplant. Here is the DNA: TGTGCCAGCAGGGACGACCTTAGTGGGTACACAGATACGCAGTATTTT. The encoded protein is CASRDDLSGYTDTQYF.